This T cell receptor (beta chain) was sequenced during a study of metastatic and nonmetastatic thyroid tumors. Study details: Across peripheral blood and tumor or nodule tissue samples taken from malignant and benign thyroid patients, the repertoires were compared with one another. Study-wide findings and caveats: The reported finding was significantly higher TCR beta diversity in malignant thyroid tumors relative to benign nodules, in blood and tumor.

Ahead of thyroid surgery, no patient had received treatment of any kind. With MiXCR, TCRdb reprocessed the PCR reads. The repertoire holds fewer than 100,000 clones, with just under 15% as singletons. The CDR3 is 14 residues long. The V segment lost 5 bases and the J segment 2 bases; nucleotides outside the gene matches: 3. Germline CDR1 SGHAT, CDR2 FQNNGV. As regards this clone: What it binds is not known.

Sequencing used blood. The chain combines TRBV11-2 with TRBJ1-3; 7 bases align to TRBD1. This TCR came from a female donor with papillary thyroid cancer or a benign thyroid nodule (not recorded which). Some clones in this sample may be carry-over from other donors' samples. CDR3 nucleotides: TGTGCCAGCAGCCGCAGGGGGGCTGGAAACACCATATATTTT. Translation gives CASSRRGAGNTIYF.